This TCR beta chain was found in a study of T cells in Graves' hyperthyroidism and ophthalmopathy. The TCR beta CDR3 regions underwent amplification using RNA transcripts as the source. The HTBI primer set served for first-round RT-PCR of the TCR CDR3. TCRdb recomputed calls from the multiplex PCR reads with MiXCR, one row per CDR3 protein. The table records over 700,000 distinct CDR3 sequences, approximately 18% of them present only once. Those with hyperthyroidism were 18 to 65 years old, newly diagnosed, and ill for under 2 months. V gave up 8 bases and J gave up 4 bases; unmatched junction bases: 8. There are 13 residues in the CDR3. Germline V gene sequence: CDR1 SGHRS, CDR2 YFSETQ.

The TCR was taken from a woman aged 50 to 65 with Graves' hyperthyroidism that later progressed to Graves' ophthalmopathy. J is TRBJ2-7 and V is TRBV5-1, with TRBD1 identical over 8 bases. Material for sequencing was blood. In nucleotides, the CDR3 is TGCGCCAGTACAGGGGGACCTCGGTACGAGCAGTACTTC. Its translation is CASTGGPRYEQYF. Based on the CDR3 plus reference TRBV5-1 and TRBJ2-7, the full variable domain is KAGVTQTPRYLIKTRGQQVTLSCSPISGHRSVSWYQQTPGQGLQFLFEYFSETQRNKGNFPGRFSGRQFSNSRSEMNVSTLELGDSALYLCASTGGPRYEQYFGPGTRLTVT.